The 14 T cell receptor beta chains in this list originate from one sample, sequenced in a study of early T cells in non-severe SARS-CoV-2 infection. TCRdb reprocessed the 5' RACE reads via MiXCR and lists one record per CDR3 protein. The sample has 34,000 or so distinct CDR3 sequences, roughly 9.2% seen once. The specimen was whole blood. These receptors all come from an adult who was a healthcare worker with PCR-confirmed SARS-CoV-2 infection or an uninfected control (not recorded which).

This clonotype came up many times. The chain is built from TRBV10-3 and TRBJ2-2; the match to TRBD1 covers 10 bases. CDR3 length: 16 residues. Per the germline V gene, CDR1 is ENHRY and CDR2 is SYGVKD. With 11 bases clipped from V and 2 bases from J, the junction kept 11 bases outside the gene matches. The CDR3 protein is CASHETGGANTGELFF. The CDR3 DNA is TGTGCCTCCCATGAGACAGGGGGCGCCAACACCGGGGAGCTGTTTTTT.

This clonotype was seen ten or more times. V and J are TRBV6-6 and TRBJ2-5; weak D call: TRBD2 (5 bases). V was shortened by 4 bases and J by 5 bases, with 8 bases between the two germline ends. The CDR3 has 12 residues. Germline V gene data show CDR1 as MNHNY and CDR2 as SVGAGI (reference sequence). DNA for the CDR3: TGTGCCAGCAGTTCGGGGTGGGAGACCCAGTACTTC. It specifies CASSSGWETQYF.

This clonotype was counted many times. Written as DNA, the CDR3 is TGTGCCAGTAGTAACTACAGGGGGCCGAACACCGGGGAGCTGTTTTTT. It codes for CASSNYRGPNTGELFF. The chain is built from TRBV19 and TRBJ2-2; 9 bases agree with TRBD1. J gave up 0 bases and V 4 bases, and 3 bases lay outside the gene matches. The CDR3 is 16 residues long. Germline CDR1 reads LNHDA; CDR2 reads SQIVND (reference sequence).

This clonotype has more than one count but fewer than ten. J is TRBJ1-1 and V is TRBV11-3; D is uncertain. This CDR3 has 14 residues. Germline V CDR1 and CDR2: SGHNT, YENEEA. The ends were cut back, 0 bases at V and 3 bases at J, with 8 bases in the middle. CDR3: CASSLDPEDTEAFF. In DNA, the CDR3 is TGTGCCAGCAGCTTAGACCCAGAAGACACTGAAGCTTTCTTT. Using reference TRBV11-3 and TRBJ1-1 for the parts outside the CDR3, the full variable domain is EAGVVQSPRYKIIEKKQPVAFWCNPISGHNTLYWYLQNLGQGPELLIRYENEEAVDDSQLPKDRFSAERLKGVDSTLKIQPAELGDSAVYLCASSLDPEDTEAFFGQGTRLTVV.

The chain combines TRBV18 with TRBJ2-5, with a weak D call TRBD1 (5 bases). V shed 3 bases and J shed 2 bases, with 16 bases lying between them. The V gene's germline CDR1 is KGHSH and CDR2 LQKENI. The CDR3 runs 16 residues. The CDR3 region is CASSPGREGRQETQYF. The CDR3 bases are TGTGCCAGCTCACCGGGGCGTGAAGGCAGGCAAGAGACCCAGTACTTC. The full variable domain, with the rest looked up from reference TRBV18 and TRBJ2-5, is NAGVMQNPRHLVRRRGQEARLRCSPMKGHSHVYWYRQLPEEGLKFMVYLQKENIIDESGMPKERFSAEFPKEGPSILRIQQVVRGDSAAYFCASSPGREGRQETQYFGPGTRLLVL.

The genes are TRBV7-2 and TRBJ1-2, with no clear D. The germline CDR1 and CDR2 sequences are SGHTA and FQGNSA. Trimming pared 3 bases from V and 10 bases from J, leaving 12 bases between. The CDR3 consists of 12 residues. The CDR3 is CASSFRLDTYTF. For the CDR3, the DNA is TGTGCCAGCAGCTTTCGACTCGATACCTACACCTTC. The full variable domain, completed using reference TRBV7-2 and TRBJ1-2, is GAGVSQSPSNKVTEKGKDVELRCDPISGHTALYWYRQSLGQGLEFLIYFQGNSAPDKSGLPSDRFSAERTGGSVSTLTIQRTQQEDSAVYLCASSFRLDTYTFGSGTRLTVV.

Only a few counts were recorded for this clonotype. The chain links TRBV7-9 to TRBJ1-4; 8 nucleotides align to TRBD1. The germline CDR1 and CDR2 sequences are SEHNR and FQNEAQ (reference sequence). V trimming: 4 bases; J trimming: 4 bases; junction bases outside the gene matches: 14. This CDR3 has 18 residues. In nucleotides, the CDR3 is TGTGCCAGCAGCTCCGGACAGGGAGGATCTATGGGTAATGAAAAACTGTTTTTT. Its protein is CASSSGQGGSMGNEKLFF.

On this clonotype itself: This may be a read error, as it is one base from a much larger clone. This chain joins TRBV7-8 and TRBJ2-2, with D possibly matching TRBD1 (6 bases). The V end lost 5 bases, the J end lost 3 bases, and 19 bases lay between the germline ends. The CDR3 is made up of 17 amino acids. Looked up from germline, CDR1 is SGHVS and CDR2 is FQNEAQ. CDR3 sequence reads: CASSRPFRGRDTGELFF. Written as DNA, the CDR3 is TGTGCCAGCAGCCGGCCCTTCAGGGGACGGGACACCGGGGAGCTGTTTTTT.

The chain links TRBV5-6 to TRBJ2-6; D is unresolved. Germline-derived CDR1 and CDR2 are SGHDT and YYEEEE. Trimming stripped 1 base from V and 2 bases from J, with 7 bases between. This CDR3 comprises 15 residues. The CDR3 reads CASSLYGTGANVLTF. In DNA form, the CDR3 reads TGTGCCAGCAGCTTGTATGGAACTGGGGCCAACGTCCTGACTTTC.

With respect to this clonotype: This may come from a read error, since a much larger clone is one base off. This chain joins TRBV12-3 or TRBV12-4 and TRBJ1-5; maybe TRBD1 (6 bases). This CDR3 comprises 14 residues. The CDR3 region has the DNA TGTACCAGCAGTCAACAGGGAAGGTTTCAGCCCCAGCATTTT. As protein: CTSSQQGRFQPQHF.

This clonotype was seen repeatedly, ten times or more. The CDR3 coding sequence is TGTGCCAGCAGCTTAAAGGGGAACACTGAAGCTTTCTTT. It translates to CASSLKGNTEAFF. This chain links TRBV5-4 with TRBJ1-1; no reliable D call. V was clipped by 2 bases and J by 1 base, with 6 bases between them. Per the germline V gene, CDR1 is SGHNT and CDR2 is YYREEE (reference sequence). This CDR3 spans 13 amino acids.

At least ten counts were recorded for this clonotype. The chain is built from TRBV10-1 and TRBJ1-1; TRBD1 matches at 10 bases. J gave up 6 bases and V 4 bases, and 11 bases lay outside the gene matches. Germline assignment: CDR1 WNHNN and CDR2 SYGVQD (reference sequence). The CDR3 consists of 16 residues. The CDR3 DNA reads TGCGCCAGCAGTGGACCTTCCGGACAGGGGGGCGCTGAAGCTTTCTTT. It is translated as CASSGPSGQGGAEAFF.

The V gene is TRBV27, the J gene TRBJ1-2; D might be TRBD1 (5 bases). The CDR3 length is 16 residues. The germline V gene has CDR1 MNHEY and CDR2 SMNVEV (reference sequence). V lost 1 base, J lost 0 bases, and 12 bases lay in between. For the CDR3, the DNA is TGTGCCAGCAGTTTATTATCCGGGACGGCTAACTATGGCTACACCTTC. Translated, it gives CASSLLSGTANYGYTF.

This clonotype was recorded at least ten times. The chain employs TRBV12-5 and TRBJ2-7, with D maybe TRBD1 (6 bases). There are 16 residues in the CDR3. Germline V gene sequence: CDR1 LGHNT, CDR2 FRNRAP. Trimming shortened V by 3 bases and J by 3 bases, and 18 bases separated the two germline ends. CDR3 coding DNA: TGTGCTAGTGGTTTACCAGACAGGCGAGGCGACTACGAGCAGTACTTC. Its protein product is CASGLPDRRGDYEQYF.